Given below is one T cell receptor beta chain in context. As yet, its antigen is unknown. Looked up from germline, CDR1 is DFQATT and CDR2 is SNEGSKA (reference sequence). The CDR3 totals 16 residues. This specimen belongs to a study of monozygotic twins with inflammatory bowel disease. Study results and limitations: Twin concordance left repertoire similarity unchanged, with limited power a possible explanation for this lack of difference. Whereas healthy co-twins had higher TCRbeta diversity (inverse Simpson), IBD patients had lower diversity. Immunosuppressive treatment differences may have increased patient repertoire variability.

Two nested PCRs, roughly 16 and 10 cycles, amplified TCRalpha and TCRbeta cDNA. TCRdb reprocessed the 5' RACE reads; each CDR3 protein has one entry and no DNA is given. Its listing shows roughly 200,000 distinct CDR3 sequences. The chain recombines TRBV20-1 with TRBJ2-2; the D gene TCRdb calls, TRBD2, cannot be checked with no DNA. The clonotype was recovered from a human donor with ulcerative colitis or Crohn's disease, or a healthy co-twin of an affected twin (not recorded which). The sequencing sample was made of blood. The CDR3 sequence is CSARDLREANTGELFF.